One and the same sample provided the 12 T cell receptor beta chains below, sequenced in a study of shared clonotypes between healthy human individuals. As defined, naive CD8 cells were CD45RO-negative and positively selected for CCR7, with terminally differentiated effector memory CD45RA+ cells excluded. Sequencing was performed with immunoSEQ multiplex PCR; in TCRdb, only in-frame clones are kept and a portion is missing. The sample contains some 2,000,000 clones, about 95% of which appear only once. Sequenced sample: naive CD8+ T cells sorted from blood. These receptors originate from a man in his late teens or twenties in good health.

V gene TRBV9 combines with J gene TRBJ2-7; 9 bases fit TRBD2. This CDR3 contains 15 residues. The ends lost 4 bases at V and 1 base at J; junction bases unmatched: 6. The germline CDR1 and CDR2 sequences are SGDLS and YYNGEE. CDR3 nucleotides: TGTGCCAGCAGCACGGGGCGGGAGGGGTCCTACGAGCAGTACTTC. Translating it yields CASSTGREGSYEQYF.

The CDR3 loop reads CASSVEGQGIAGELFF. DNA of the CDR3: TGTGCCAGCAGCGTAGAGGGGCAGGGGATTGCCGGGGAGCTGTTTTTT. V usage is TRBV9 and J usage is TRBJ2-2; D may be TRBD1 (6 bases). V lost 0 bases, J lost 6 bases, and 15 bases lay in between. Germline values: CDR1 SGDLS, CDR2 YYNGEE. CDR3 length: 16 amino acids.

The rearrangement joins TRBV27 to TRBJ2-1; 7 bases agree with TRBD2. The CDR3 length is 16 residues. The V and J ends lost 8 bases and 5 bases, in that order; junction bases with no gene match: 15. The germline gives CDR1 MNHEY, CDR2 SMNVEV (reference sequence). CDR3 nucleotides: TGTGCCAGCTCTCTTTGGGGGTCTAGCGGTCACAATGAGCAGTTCTTC. It is translated as CASSLWGSSGHNEQFF.

This clone came up once. The V gene is TRBV9, the J gene TRBJ2-3, with D maybe TRBD1 (6 bases). The CDR3 covers 16 residues. V lost 0 bases and J 1 base, leaving 12 bases between the germline ends. The germline V gene encodes CDR1 SGDLS and CDR2 YYNGEE. The CDR3 loop is CASSVEGGTGTDTQYF. The CDR3 nucleotides read TGTGCCAGCAGCGTAGAAGGGGGTACTGGCACAGATACGCAGTATTTT.

The chain couples TRBV4-3 to TRBJ2-7; no reliable D call. CDR1 LGHNA and CDR2 YSLEER come from the germline V gene. V was pared by 0 bases and J by 4 bases, with 19 bases between. This CDR3 spans 17 amino acids. DNA of the CDR3: TGCGCCAGCAGCCAAGATTCGGTAATTTTTGGGGAATACGAGCAGTACTTC. Its protein is CASSQDSVIFGEYEQYF.

About this clone: This same CDR3 is encoded by further DNA sequences in the sample. The chain combines TRBV4-1 with TRBJ1-3; 7 bases align to TRBD1. Germline loops: CDR1 MGHRA, CDR2 YSYEKL. The CDR3 contains 15 residues. V was clipped by 4 bases and J by 0 bases; unmatched bases: 3. CDR3 region: CASSLDRSSGNTIYF. The CDR3 coding sequence is TGCGCCAGCAGCCTGGACAGGAGCTCTGGAAACACCATATATTTT.

This clone occurred once. The V gene is TRBV2, the J gene TRBJ2-5; 11 positions agree with TRBD1. The CDR3 is made up of 16 amino acids. Germline V gene lookup returns CDR1 SNHLY and CDR2 FYNNEI. J was trimmed by 5 bases and V by 3 bases; bases with no gene match: 8. As DNA, the CDR3 is TGTGCCAGCAGTGATTTAGGACAGGGGGCTTGGGAGACCCAGTACTTC. It translates to CASSDLGQGAWETQYF.

As concerns this clone: Other nucleotide sequences in the sample specify the same CDR3. This chain joins TRBV7-9 and TRBJ2-7; D gene ambiguous. Looked up from germline, CDR1 is SEHNR and CDR2 is FQNEAQ (reference sequence). V lost 1 base and J 5 bases, leaving 6 bases between the germline ends. The length of the CDR3 is 12 residues. CDR3 in DNA: TGTGCCAGCAGCTTAGGAGTAGACGAGCAGTACTTC. Encoded protein: CASSLGVDEQYF.

V usage is TRBV6-1 and J usage is TRBJ2-7; D gene unclear. Trimming took 1 base from V and 2 from J, leaving 9 bases between them. Germline CDR1 and CDR2: MNHNS and SASEGT. This CDR3 has 14 residues. CDR3 residues: CASSEGAPAYEQYF. CDR3 nucleotides: TGTGCCAGCAGTGAAGGGGCACCCGCCTACGAGCAGTACTTC.

The CDR3, as DNA: TGTGCCAGTAGTATACTTCTAAGGGACAGTCGGAGGACTGAAGCTTTCTTT. Translating it yields CASSILLRDSRRTEAFF. J is TRBJ1-1 and V is TRBV19; 7 positions agree with TRBD1. This CDR3 region has 17 residues. The ends lost 2 bases at V and 5 bases at J; junction bases unmatched: 14. CDR1 and CDR2 from the germline V gene are LNHDA and SQIVND (reference sequence).

The rearrangement joins TRBV5-1 to TRBJ2-1; TRBD2 agrees at 7 bases. With V trimmed by 3 bases and J by 9 bases, 12 bases remained unmatched. Germline assignment: CDR1 SGHRS and CDR2 YFSETQ. The CDR3 length is 15 residues. The CDR3 here is CASSSFAREAGEQFF. The CDR3 coding sequence is TGCGCCAGCAGCTCTTTTGCCCGGGAGGCGGGTGAGCAGTTCTTC.

This clone was seen a handful of times. The rearrangement uses TRBV2 and TRBJ1-1; D uncertain. The germline gives CDR1 SNHLY, CDR2 FYNNEI. V was trimmed by 4 bases and J by 0 bases, leaving 9 bases between them. The CDR3 contains 14 residues. In nucleotides, the CDR3 is TGTGCCAGCAGTGCCGGCATTATGAACACTGAAGCTTTCTTT. It specifies CASSAGIMNTEAFF.